Presented here are 29 T cell receptor beta chains from one specimen sequenced in a study of response to subunit inactivated influenza vaccine. A single record per CDR3 protein comes from TCRdb applying MiXCR to the RT-PCR reads. The table records roughly 550,000 distinct CDR3 sequences, approximately 20% of them present only once. This sample was also put to use in a study of T cells expressing NK-cell markers. Turning to that study: Template switching by 5'RACE with UMIs generated the TCR beta cDNA.

Sequenced material: CD4+ T cells sorted from PBMCs, taken about 13 days after vaccination. Every receptor here comes from a man between 45 and 60 years old who received an inactivated influenza vaccine.

The chain joins TRBV6-2 or TRBV6-3 to TRBJ2-1, with 12 nucleotides matching TRBD1. The germline CDR1 and CDR2 sequences are MNHEY and SVGEGT. The V and J ends lost 2 bases and 6 bases, in that order; junction bases with no gene match: 5. The CDR3 runs 16 residues. CDR3 protein: CASSYRGQGAGNEQFF. The CDR3 nucleotides are TGTGCCAGCAGTTACAGGGGACAGGGGGCGGGCAATGAGCAGTTCTTC.

V and J are TRBV4-3 and TRBJ2-3, with 10 bases identical to TRBD2. CDR1 and CDR2 (germline): LGHNA, YSLEER. The CDR3 loop spans 16 amino acids. V lost 0 bases and J lost 7; bases outside the gene matches: 7. The CDR3: CASSQDVGTSVYTQYF. DNA of the CDR3: TGCGCCAGCAGCCAAGACGTCGGGACTAGCGTCTATACGCAGTATTTT.

This chain joins TRBV7-2 and TRBJ2-7, with D possibly being TRBD2 (5 bases). The CDR3 runs 13 residues. Trimming took 1 base from V and 6 from J, leaving 10 bases between them. CDR1 is SGHTA, CDR2 FQGNSA, per germline. The CDR3 DNA follows: TGTGCCAGCAGCTTAGTCGGTAGCGTCGAGCAGTACTTC. It translates to CASSLVGSVEQYF. The complete variable domain, with remaining parts taken from reference TRBV7-2 and TRBJ2-7, reads GAGVSQSPSNKVTEKGKDVELRCDPISGHTALYWYRQSLGQGLEFLIYFQGNSAPDKSGLPSDRFSAERTGGSVSTLTIQRTQQEDSAVYLCASSLVGSVEQYFGPGTRLTVT.

V and J are TRBV29-1 and TRBJ1-1; maybe TRBD1 (5 bases). Germline CDR1 and CDR2: SQVTM and ANQGSEA. The V end lost 5 bases, the J end lost 1 base, and 14 bases lay between the germline ends. This CDR3 is 14 amino acids long. The CDR3 DNA is TGCAGCGTTCAACGGACAAACCAGAACACTGAAGCTTTCTTT. It is translated as CSVQRTNQNTEAFF.

J is TRBJ1-5 and V is TRBV2; D is unclear. Looked up from germline, CDR1 is SNHLY and CDR2 is FYNNEI. This CDR3 has 15 residues. Trimming removed 6 bases at V and 0 bases at J, with 12 bases between. CDR3 DNA sequence: TGTGCCAGCAGAATATCACGGAATAGCAATCAGCCCCAGCATTTT. Residues: CASRISRNSNQPQHF. Using reference TRBV2 and TRBJ1-5 for the parts outside the CDR3, the full variable domain is EPEVTQTPSHQVTQMGQEVILRCVPISNHLYFYWYRQILGQKVEFLVSFYNNEISEKSEIFDDQFSVERPDGSNFTLKIRSTKLEDSAMYFCASRISRNSNQPQHFGDGTRLSIL.

This clonotype occurred many times. The chain couples TRBV24-1 to TRBJ2-5, with a tentative D call TRBD2 (6 bases). The CDR3 loop spans 15 amino acids. V was trimmed by 3 bases and J by 1 base, leaving 11 bases between them. Germline CDR1 reads KGHDR; CDR2 reads SFDVKD. The CDR3 here is CATSDLRLGQETQYF. DNA for the CDR3: TGTGCCACCAGTGATCTCCGACTAGGCCAAGAGACCCAGTACTTC.

Only a few counts were recorded for this clonotype. The chain has TRBV12-5 and TRBJ1-5; D may be TRBD1 (5 bases). The CDR3 runs to 14 residues. Trimming removed 1 base from V and 4 bases from J, with 8 bases in between. CDR1 and CDR2 (germline): LGHNT, FRNRAP. CDR3 bases: TGTGCTAGTGGTTTGGGGGACGGGAATCAGCCCCAGCATTTT. As protein: CASGLGDGNQPQHF.

The chain has TRBV28 and TRBJ2-7; D possibly corresponds to TRBD2 (5 bases). Germline values: CDR1 MDHEN, CDR2 SYDVKM. CDR3 size: 14 residues. V shed 5 bases and J shed 7 bases, with 18 bases lying between them. The CDR3 sequence: CASSPHFQRREQYF. In DNA form, the CDR3 reads TGTGCCAGCAGTCCCCACTTTCAGCGGCGGGAGCAGTACTTC.

This clonotype occurred many times. The rearrangement links TRBV28 to TRBJ2-5; 10 bases match TRBD2. This CDR3 contains 15 residues. Germline CDR1 is MDHEN and CDR2 is SYDVKM. The trim removed 6 bases at V and 1 base at J, leaving 5 bases unmatched. This CDR3 reads CASSSSGGPQETQYF. The CDR3 DNA reads TGTGCCAGCAGCTCTAGCGGGGGCCCCCAAGAGACCCAGTACTTC.

This clonotype has just a few counts. V usage is TRBV7-9 and J usage is TRBJ2-2; D assignment may be TRBD1 or TRBD2 (5 bases each). This CDR3 comprises 16 residues. Trimming took off 5 bases at V and 5 bases at J, with 18 bases between the two ends. Per the germline V gene, CDR1 is SEHNR and CDR2 is FQNEAQ (reference sequence). The CDR3 spells CASSPGPLLRTGELFF. CDR3 nucleotides: TGTGCCAGCAGCCCGGGACCACTTCTGAGGACCGGGGAGCTGTTTTTT.

The table lists this clonotype with a few counts. The chain is built from TRBV9 and TRBJ1-6, with 7 bases fitting TRBD1. In germline, CDR1 is SGDLS, CDR2 YYNGEE. The V gene end was trimmed by 4 bases and the J gene end by 7 bases; junction bases not matched to a gene: 5. This CDR3 is 14 amino acids long. CDR3 in DNA: TGTGCCAGCAGCTCTCACAGGGGCAATTCACCCCTCCACTTT. Translating gives CASSSHRGNSPLHF.

This clonotype turned up a few times. The gene calls are TRBV20-1 and TRBJ1-5; perhaps TRBD1 as D (6 bases). The V end lost 2 bases, the J end lost 3 bases, and 11 bases lay between the germline ends. CDR3 size: 14 residues. From germline, CDR1 is DFQATT and CDR2 SNEGSKA (reference sequence). The CDR3 DNA follows: TGCAGTGCTAGACGGGGGGCGCCCAATCAGCCCCAGCATTTT. This gives the protein CSARRGAPNQPQHF.

The chain employs TRBV28 and TRBJ2-3; D is unclear. The CDR3 runs to 14 residues. Germline V lookup: CDR1 MDHEN, CDR2 SYDVKM. Trimming shortened V by 5 bases and J by 0 bases, and 9 bases separated the two germline ends. The CDR3 loop reads CASSRAASTDTQYF. CDR3 in DNA: TGTGCCAGCAGTAGGGCGGCCAGCACAGATACGCAGTATTTT.

This clonotype came up a few times. The chain employs TRBV10-2 and TRBJ2-3; 11 bases fit TRBD2. Germline-derived CDR1 and CDR2 are WSHSY and SAAADI. V was clipped by 8 bases and J by 4 bases; unmatched bases: 5. The CDR3 runs 14 residues. The CDR3 region is CASVAGGRADTQYF. As DNA, the CDR3 is TGCGCCAGCGTAGCGGGGGGGCGGGCAGATACGCAGTATTTT.

Ten or more counts support this clonotype. The chain links TRBV12-3 or TRBV12-4 to TRBJ1-5, with TRBD1 matching 8 bases. The CDR3 sequence is 15 residues long. With V trimmed by 3 bases and J by 6 bases, 7 bases remained unmatched. In DNA, the CDR3 is TGTGCCAGCAGTTTTGCAGGGGGCGCGGGTCAGCCCCAGCATTTT. Its protein is CASSFAGGAGQPQHF.

This clonotype was picked up many times. This rearrangement joins TRBV18 to TRBJ2-7; tentative D call: TRBD2 (5 bases). Germline V gene data show CDR1 as KGHSH and CDR2 as LQKENI. CDR3 size: 12 residues. V lost 3 bases and J 3 bases, leaving 6 bases between the germline ends. In DNA form, the CDR3 reads TGTGCCAGCTCACCTAGCGACTACGAGCAGTACTTC. The encoded protein is CASSPSDYEQYF.

This chain joins TRBV2 and TRBJ2-2; no clear D gene. Germline CDR1 is SNHLY and CDR2 is FYNNEI. The CDR3 consists of 14 residues. V was trimmed by 7 bases and J by 1 base, leaving 10 bases between them. In DNA form, the CDR3 reads TGTGCCAGCAAAGTACTATTGAACACCGGGGAGCTGTTTTTT. This gives the protein CASKVLLNTGELFF. The whole variable domain, filled in from reference TRBV2 and TRBJ2-2, reads EPEVTQTPSHQVTQMGQEVILRCVPISNHLYFYWYRQILGQKVEFLVSFYNNEISEKSEIFDDQFSVERPDGSNFTLKIRSTKLEDSAMYFCASKVLLNTGELFFGEGSRLTVL.

This chain uses TRBV5-1 with TRBJ2-7; TRBD1 might be the D (6 bases). V lost 4 bases and J 3 bases, leaving 14 bases between the germline ends. Germline values: CDR1 SGHRS, CDR2 YFSETQ. This CDR3 has 14 residues. CDR3 nucleotide sequence: TGCGCCAGCAGCCTGCTCAGGGGCAACTACGAGCAGTACTTC. Residues: CASSLLRGNYEQYF. The whole variable domain, remainder taken from reference TRBV5-1 and TRBJ2-7, is KAGVTQTPRYLIKTRGQQVTLSCSPISGHRSVSWYQQTPGQGLQFLFEYFSETQRNKGNFPGRFSGRQFSNSRSEMNVSTLELGDSALYLCASSLLRGNYEQYFGPGTRLTVT.

The chain joins TRBV20-1 to TRBJ2-4; D may match TRBD1 or TRBD2 (5 bases each). CDR1 is DFQATT and CDR2 is SNEGSKA in the germline V gene (reference sequence). Trimming took off 3 bases at V and 6 bases at J, with 15 bases between the two ends. The CDR3 spans 14 residues. CDR3 nucleotide sequence: TGCAGTGCTAGGGGACCTTCGAGCACAAACATTCAGTACTTC. As protein: CSARGPSSTNIQYF.

This clonotype was detected a few times. The V and J genes are TRBV4-3 and TRBJ2-7; possibly TRBD2 for D (5 bases). Germline V gene sequence: CDR1 LGHNA, CDR2 YSLEER. The V gene lost 4 bases and the J gene lost 0 bases, with 13 bases spanning the gap. The CDR3 spans 15 residues. In DNA, the CDR3 is TGCGCCAGCAGCCTCGTCCCCGGGAACTCCTACGAGCAGTACTTC. Protein product: CASSLVPGNSYEQYF.

The chain uses TRBV6-5 and TRBJ1-6; unclear D gene. Germline V gene lookup returns CDR1 MNHEY and CDR2 SVGAGI. This CDR3 contains 17 residues. V lost 4 bases and J 0 bases, leaving 13 bases between the germline ends. CDR3 coding DNA: TGTGCCAGCAGTTCCACATACAGAAGCTCCTATAATTCACCCCTCCACTTT. Protein sequence: CASSSTYRSSYNSPLHF.

The gene calls are TRBV20-1 and TRBJ2-3; 13 bases align to TRBD2. This CDR3 has 15 residues. The junction had 6 bases not matched to a gene; V was cut back by 3 bases and J by 6 bases. Germline-derived CDR1 and CDR2 are DFQATT and SNEGSKA (reference sequence). This chain's CDR3 is CSARTGTSGADTQYF. As DNA, the CDR3 is TGCAGTGCTAGGACCGGGACTAGCGGGGCGGATACGCAGTATTTT.

The CDR3, as DNA: TGCAGTGCTAGATCACAGGGGGCGAGCAATTCACCCCTCCACTTT. Its translation is CSARSQGASNSPLHF. The V gene is TRBV20-1, the J gene TRBJ1-6; 9 bases fit TRBD1. The CDR3 covers 15 residues. Germline lookup yields CDR1 DFQATT and CDR2 SNEGSKA (reference sequence). Losses at the gene ends were 2 bases for V and 7 bases for J; bases not matched to a gene: 6.

The chain employs TRBV12-3 or TRBV12-4 and TRBJ2-5, with D possibly matching TRBD2 (5 bases). The CDR3 is made up of 14 amino acids. V lost 3 bases and J lost 5, with 13 bases in between. CDR3 DNA sequence: TGTGCCAGCAGTTTGCGGGCCTCCTTGGAGACCCAGTACTTC. Protein: CASSLRASLETQYF.

This clonotype came up a few times. The J gene is TRBJ1-5, the V gene TRBV12-3 or TRBV12-4, with D possibly matching TRBD1 (6 bases). The CDR3 length is 17 residues. The V gene lost 5 bases and the J gene lost 3 bases, with 20 bases spanning the gap. In DNA form, the CDR3 reads TGTGCCAGCAGTAGAGCGGGAAGACAGGATTCCAATCAGCCCCAGCATTTT. It yields the protein CASSRAGRQDSNQPQHF.

The chain joins TRBV9 to TRBJ2-3; 8 bases fit TRBD2. Looked up from germline, CDR1 is SGDLS and CDR2 is YYNGEE. The trim removed 4 bases at V and 2 bases at J, leaving 6 bases unmatched. The CDR3 spans 15 residues. CDR3: CASSLAGLTTDTQYF. CDR3 coding DNA: TGTGCCAGCAGCTTAGCGGGACTGACCACAGATACGCAGTATTTT. The variable domain in full, completed from reference TRBV9 and TRBJ2-3, reads DSGVTQTPKHLITATGQRVTLRCSPRSGDLSVYWYQQSLDQGLQFLIQYYNGEERAKGNILERFSAQQFPDLHSELNLSSLELGDSALYFCASSLAGLTTDTQYFGPGTRLTVL.

The DNA of the CDR3 is TGTGCCAGCAGCGAGGCCGCTTCTGGAAACACCATATATTTT. It translates to CASSEAASGNTIYF. The V and J genes are TRBV9 and TRBJ1-3; D call uncertain. V lost 3 bases and J 1 base, leaving 8 bases between the germline ends. The CDR3 runs to 14 residues. Per the germline V gene, CDR1 is SGDLS and CDR2 is YYNGEE.

This clonotype was recorded a few times. The V call is TRBV6-1, the J call TRBJ2-5; no definite D call. The CDR3 is made up of 14 amino acids. Trimming left V 6 bases short and J 5 bases short, with 16 bases between. Looked up from germline, CDR1 is MNHNS and CDR2 is SASEGT. CDR3 sequence: CASSRRVTGETQYF. CDR3 coding DNA: TGTGCCAGCAGCCGACGGGTGACTGGGGAGACCCAGTACTTC.

The table lists this clonotype with a few counts. V and J are TRBV20-1 and TRBJ1-5; D is ambiguous. CDR1 is DFQATT and CDR2 is SNEGSKA in the germline V gene (reference sequence). This CDR3 contains 16 residues. Trimming pared 2 bases from V and 2 bases from J, leaving 16 bases between. The CDR3 protein is CSARSRLVMGNQPQHF. Written as DNA, the CDR3 is TGCAGTGCTAGATCAAGACTTGTTATGGGCAATCAGCCCCAGCATTTT.